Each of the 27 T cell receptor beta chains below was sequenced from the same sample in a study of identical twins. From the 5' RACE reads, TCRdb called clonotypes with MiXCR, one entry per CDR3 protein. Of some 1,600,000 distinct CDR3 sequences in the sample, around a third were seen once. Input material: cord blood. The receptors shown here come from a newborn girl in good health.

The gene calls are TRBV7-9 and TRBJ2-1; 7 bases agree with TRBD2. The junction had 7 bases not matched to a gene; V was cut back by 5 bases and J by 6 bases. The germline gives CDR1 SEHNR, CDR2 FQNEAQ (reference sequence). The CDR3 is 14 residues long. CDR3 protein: CASSPIASGNEQFF. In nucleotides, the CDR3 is TGTGCCAGCAGCCCCATTGCTAGCGGCAATGAGCAGTTCTTC.

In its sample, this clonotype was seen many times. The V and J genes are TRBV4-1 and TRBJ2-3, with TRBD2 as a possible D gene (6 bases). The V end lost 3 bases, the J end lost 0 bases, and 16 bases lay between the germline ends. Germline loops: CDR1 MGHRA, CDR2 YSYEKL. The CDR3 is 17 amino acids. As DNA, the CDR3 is TGCGCCAGCAGCCAGTGGCCGCGGGGACCTAGCACAGATACGCAGTATTTT. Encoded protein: CASSQWPRGPSTDTQYF.

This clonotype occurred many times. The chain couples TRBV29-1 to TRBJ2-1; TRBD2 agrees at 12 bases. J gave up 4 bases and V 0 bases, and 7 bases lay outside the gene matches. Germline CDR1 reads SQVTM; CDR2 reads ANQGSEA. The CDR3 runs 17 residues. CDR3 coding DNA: TGCAGCGTTGAAGAGAGGTCCGGGACTAGCGGGTACAATGAGCAGTTCTTC. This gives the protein CSVEERSGTSGYNEQFF.

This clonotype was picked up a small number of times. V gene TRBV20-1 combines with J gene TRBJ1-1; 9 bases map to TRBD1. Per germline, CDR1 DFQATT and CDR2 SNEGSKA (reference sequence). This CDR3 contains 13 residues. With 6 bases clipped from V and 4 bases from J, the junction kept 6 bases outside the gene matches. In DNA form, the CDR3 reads TGCAGTGCGTACAGGGGGCTGATCACTGAAGCTTTCTTT. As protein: CSAYRGLITEAFF.

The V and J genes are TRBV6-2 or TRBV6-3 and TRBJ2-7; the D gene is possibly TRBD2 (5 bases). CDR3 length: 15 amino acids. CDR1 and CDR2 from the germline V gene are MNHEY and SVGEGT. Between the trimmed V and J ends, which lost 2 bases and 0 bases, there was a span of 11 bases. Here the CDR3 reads CASSYGGRSSYEQYF. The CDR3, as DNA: TGTGCCAGCAGTTACGGTGGGAGAAGCTCCTACGAGCAGTACTTC.

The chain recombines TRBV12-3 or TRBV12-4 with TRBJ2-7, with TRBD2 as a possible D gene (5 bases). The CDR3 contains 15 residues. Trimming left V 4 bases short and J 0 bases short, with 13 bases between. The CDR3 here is CASSSGVDSSYEQYF. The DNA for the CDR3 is TGTGCCAGCAGTTCCGGGGTTGATAGCTCCTACGAGCAGTACTTC.

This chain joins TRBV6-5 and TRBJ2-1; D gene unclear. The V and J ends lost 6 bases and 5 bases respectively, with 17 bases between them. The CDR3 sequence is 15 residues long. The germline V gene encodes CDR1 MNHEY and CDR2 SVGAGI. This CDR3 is CASRFRPTTHNEQFF. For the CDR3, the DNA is TGTGCCAGCAGATTCCGTCCAACAACCCACAATGAGCAGTTCTTC.

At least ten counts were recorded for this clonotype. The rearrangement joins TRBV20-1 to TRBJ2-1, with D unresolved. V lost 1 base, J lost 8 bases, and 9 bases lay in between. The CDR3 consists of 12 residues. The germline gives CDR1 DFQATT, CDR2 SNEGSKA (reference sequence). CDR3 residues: CSARVSTYEQFF. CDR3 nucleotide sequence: TGCAGTGCTAGAGTAAGCACCTATGAGCAGTTCTTC.

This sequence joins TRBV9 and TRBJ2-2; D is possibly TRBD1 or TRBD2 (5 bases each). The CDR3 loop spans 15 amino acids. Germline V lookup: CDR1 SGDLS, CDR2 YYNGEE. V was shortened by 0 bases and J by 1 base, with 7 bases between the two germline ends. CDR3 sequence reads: CASSVAGLNTGELFF. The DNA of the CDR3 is TGTGCCAGCAGCGTAGCGGGGCTGAACACCGGGGAGCTGTTTTTT.

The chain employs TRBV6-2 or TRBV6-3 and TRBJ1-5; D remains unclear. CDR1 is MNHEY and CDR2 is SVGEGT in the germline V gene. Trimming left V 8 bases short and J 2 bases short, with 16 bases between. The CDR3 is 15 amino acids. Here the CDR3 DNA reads TGTGCCAGCCGAGGACCCGATCGGGGCAATCAGCCCCAGCATTTT. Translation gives CASRGPDRGNQPQHF.

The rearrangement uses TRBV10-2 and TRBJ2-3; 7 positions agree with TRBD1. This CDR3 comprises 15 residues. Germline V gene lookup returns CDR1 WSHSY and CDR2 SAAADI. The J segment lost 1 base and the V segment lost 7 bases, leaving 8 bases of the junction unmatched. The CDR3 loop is CASTGQVTGTDTQYF. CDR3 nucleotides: TGCGCCAGCACCGGACAGGTGACAGGCACAGATACGCAGTATTTT.

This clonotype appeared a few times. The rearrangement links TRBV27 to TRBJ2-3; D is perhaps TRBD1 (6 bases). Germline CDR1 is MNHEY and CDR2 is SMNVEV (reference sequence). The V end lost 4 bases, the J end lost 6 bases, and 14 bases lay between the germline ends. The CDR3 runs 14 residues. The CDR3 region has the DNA TGTGCCAGCAGTTCTCGGACAGCGGCGGATACGCAGTATTTT. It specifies CASSSRTAADTQYF.

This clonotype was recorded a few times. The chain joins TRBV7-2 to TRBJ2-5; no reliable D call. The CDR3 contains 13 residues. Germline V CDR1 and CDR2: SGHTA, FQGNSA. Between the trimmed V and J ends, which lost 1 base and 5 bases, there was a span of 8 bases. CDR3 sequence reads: CASSLEGWETQYF. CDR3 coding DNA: TGTGCCAGCAGCTTAGAAGGCTGGGAGACCCAGTACTTC.

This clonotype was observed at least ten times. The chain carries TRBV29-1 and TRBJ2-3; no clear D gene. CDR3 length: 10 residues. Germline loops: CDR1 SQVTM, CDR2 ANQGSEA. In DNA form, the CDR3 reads TGCGTGTTAGGCACAGATACGCAGTATTTT. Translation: CVLGTDTQYF.

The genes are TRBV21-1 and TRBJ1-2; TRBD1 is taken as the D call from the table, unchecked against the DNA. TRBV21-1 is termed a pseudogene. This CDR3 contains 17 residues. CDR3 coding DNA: TGTGCCAGCAGCAAAGAAAAACAGGTGGGGCCCTTCTGTGGCTACACCTTC. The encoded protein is CASSKEKQVGPFCGYTF.

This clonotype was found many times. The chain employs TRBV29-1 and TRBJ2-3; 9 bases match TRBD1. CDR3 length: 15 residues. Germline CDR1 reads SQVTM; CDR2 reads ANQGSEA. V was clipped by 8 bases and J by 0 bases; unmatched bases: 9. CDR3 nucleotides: TGCAGCCCGATGATACAGGGGGCGAGCACAGATACGCAGTATTTT. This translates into CSPMIQGASTDTQYF.

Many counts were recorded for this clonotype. The CDR3 sequence is CASSLATSGSYNEQFF. DNA of the CDR3: TGTGCCAGCAGCTTAGCGACTAGCGGTTCCTACAATGAGCAGTTCTTC. This sequence joins TRBV7-2 and TRBJ2-1, with 9 bases that match TRBD2. The V and J ends lost 0 bases and 1 base, in that order; junction bases with no gene match: 1. This CDR3 comprises 16 residues. Germline loops: CDR1 SGHTA, CDR2 FQGNSA.

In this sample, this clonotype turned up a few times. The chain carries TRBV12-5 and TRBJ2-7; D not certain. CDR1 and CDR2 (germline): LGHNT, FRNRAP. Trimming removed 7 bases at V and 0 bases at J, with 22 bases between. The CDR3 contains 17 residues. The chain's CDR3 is CASALVGLVGFSYEQYF. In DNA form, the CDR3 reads TGTGCTAGTGCCCTAGTCGGGCTCGTGGGCTTCTCCTACGAGCAGTACTTC.

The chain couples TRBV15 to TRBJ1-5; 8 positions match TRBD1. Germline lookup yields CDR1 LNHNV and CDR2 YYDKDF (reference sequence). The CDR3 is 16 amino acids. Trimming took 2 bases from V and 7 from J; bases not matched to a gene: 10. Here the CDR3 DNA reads TGTGCCACCAGCAGACTACAGGGGGTTAAGGGACAGCCCCAGCATTTT. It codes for CATSRLQGVKGQPQHF.

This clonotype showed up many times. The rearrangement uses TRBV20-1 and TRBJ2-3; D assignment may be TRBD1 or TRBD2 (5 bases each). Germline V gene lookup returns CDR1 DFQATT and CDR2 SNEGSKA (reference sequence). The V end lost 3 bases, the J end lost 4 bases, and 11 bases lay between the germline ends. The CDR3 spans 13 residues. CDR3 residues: CSASSGPPDTQYF. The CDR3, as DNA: TGCAGTGCTAGTTCGGGACCTCCAGATACGCAGTATTTT.

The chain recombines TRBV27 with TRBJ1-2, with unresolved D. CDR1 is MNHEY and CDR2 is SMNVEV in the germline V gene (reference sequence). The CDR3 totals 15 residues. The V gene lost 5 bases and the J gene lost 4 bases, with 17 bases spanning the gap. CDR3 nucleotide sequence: TGTGCCAGCAGTCTTTCCACTCCTTACCCCTATGGCTACACCTTC. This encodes CASSLSTPYPYGYTF.

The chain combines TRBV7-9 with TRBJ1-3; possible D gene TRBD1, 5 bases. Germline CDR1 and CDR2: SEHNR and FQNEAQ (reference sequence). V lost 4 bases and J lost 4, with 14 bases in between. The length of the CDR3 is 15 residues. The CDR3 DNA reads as TGTGCCAGCAGCTCTCCAGGGACTACCGGAAACACCATATATTTT. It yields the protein CASSSPGTTGNTIYF.

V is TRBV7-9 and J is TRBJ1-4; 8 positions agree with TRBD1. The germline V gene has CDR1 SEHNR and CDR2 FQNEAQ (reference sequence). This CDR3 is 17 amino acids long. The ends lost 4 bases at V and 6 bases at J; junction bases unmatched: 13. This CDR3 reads CASSSNRDRIGDEKLFF. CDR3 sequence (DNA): TGTGCCAGCAGCTCGAACCGGGACAGGATTGGGGATGAAAAACTGTTTTTT.

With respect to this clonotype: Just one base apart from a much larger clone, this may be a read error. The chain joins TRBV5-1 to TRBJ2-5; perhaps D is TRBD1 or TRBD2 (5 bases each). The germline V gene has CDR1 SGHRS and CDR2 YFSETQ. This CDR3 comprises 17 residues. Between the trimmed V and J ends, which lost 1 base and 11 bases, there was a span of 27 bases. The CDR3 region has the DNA TGCGCCAGCAGCTTGCCTCCGGGGCGCTTGCTGAACAATGAGCAGTACTTC. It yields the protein CASSLPPGRLLNNEQYF. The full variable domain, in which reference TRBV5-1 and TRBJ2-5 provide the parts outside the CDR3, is KAGVTQTPRYLIKTRGQQVTLSCSPISGHRSVSWYQQTPGQGLQFLFEYFSETQRNKGNFPGRFSGRQFSNSRSEMNVSTLELGDSALYLCASSLPPGRLLNNEQYFGPGTRLLVL.

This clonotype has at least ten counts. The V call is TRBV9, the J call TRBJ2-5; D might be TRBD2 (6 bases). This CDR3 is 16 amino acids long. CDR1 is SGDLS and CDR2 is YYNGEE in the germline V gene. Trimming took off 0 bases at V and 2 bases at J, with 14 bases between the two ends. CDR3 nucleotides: TGTGCCAGCAGCGTAGGTGGTGGGACTCCTCAAGAGACCCAGTACTTC. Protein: CASSVGGGTPQETQYF.

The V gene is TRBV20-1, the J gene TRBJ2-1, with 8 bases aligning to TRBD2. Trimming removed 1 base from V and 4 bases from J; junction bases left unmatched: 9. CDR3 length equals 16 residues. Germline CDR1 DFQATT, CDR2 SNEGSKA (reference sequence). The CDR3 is CSARVHPGLGYNEQFF. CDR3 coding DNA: TGCAGTGCTAGAGTACACCCGGGACTAGGGTACAATGAGCAGTTCTTC.

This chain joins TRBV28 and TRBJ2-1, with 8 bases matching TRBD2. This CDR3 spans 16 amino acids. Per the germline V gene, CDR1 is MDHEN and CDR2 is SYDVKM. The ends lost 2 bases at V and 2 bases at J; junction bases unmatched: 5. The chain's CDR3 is CASSLSGGLPYNEQFF. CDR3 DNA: TGTGCCAGCAGTTTAAGCGGGGGTCTTCCCTACAATGAGCAGTTCTTC. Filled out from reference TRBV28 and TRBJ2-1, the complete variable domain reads DVKVTQSSRYLVKRTGEKVFLECVQDMDHENMFWYRQDPGLGLRLIYFSYDVKMKEKGDIPEGYSVSREKKERFSLILESASTNQTSMYLCASSLSGGLPYNEQFFGPGTRLTVL.